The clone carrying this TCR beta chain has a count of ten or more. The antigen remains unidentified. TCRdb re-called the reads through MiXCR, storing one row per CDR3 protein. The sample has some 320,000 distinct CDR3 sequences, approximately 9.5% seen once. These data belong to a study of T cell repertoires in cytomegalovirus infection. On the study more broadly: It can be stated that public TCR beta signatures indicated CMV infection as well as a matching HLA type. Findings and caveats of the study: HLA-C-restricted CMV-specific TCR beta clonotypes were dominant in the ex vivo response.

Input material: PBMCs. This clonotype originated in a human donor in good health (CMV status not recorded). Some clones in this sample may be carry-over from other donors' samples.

The CDR3 spells CASSETQETQYF. The CDR3 bases are TGTGCCAGCAGTGAAACCCAGGAGACCCAGTACTTC. The J gene is TRBJ2-5, the V gene TRBV2; D gene uncertain. V lost 2 bases and J lost 5, with 6 bases in between. The CDR3 totals 12 residues. Germline CDR1 and CDR2: SNHLY and FYNNEI.